These T cell receptor beta chains were read from a single sample in a study of T-cell memory formation after mild COVID-19. TCRdb reprocessed the 5' RACE reads via MiXCR and lists one record per CDR3 protein. The sample lists some 100,000 distinct CDR3 sequences, around 10% seen once, with 40% in the top ten. The sequencing input was PBMCs or a T cell subset sorted from them (not recorded which). Receptors originate from a man between 18 and 35 years old who had mild COVID-19 (a few samples of this study predate the infection). Cell type and time point are not known. Both conserved end residues are part of each CDR3. A D gene is named only where the DNA matches it firmly. The size field is filled for only some rows; it gives once, few, many or a size class.

d_gene	j_gene	v_gene	abundance	CDR3nt	CDR3aa
TRBD1	TRBJ1-2	TRBV7-6	few	TGTGCCAGCAGTTACGCCGGGACAGGACGCTACACCTTC	CASSYAGTGRYTF
TRBD2	TRBJ2-2	TRBV27	few	TGTGCCAGCAGTTTGACTAGCGGGGGGGTCTACACCGGGGAGCTGTTTTTT	CASSLTSGGVYTGELFF
-	TRBJ1-1	TRBV4-3	-	TGCGCCAGCAGCCAAGGCCTAATGAACACTGAAGCTTTCTTT	CASSQGLMNTEAFF
-	TRBJ2-5	TRBV7-2	-	TGTGCCAGCAGCTTGCAGGGGTACCAAGAGACCCAGTACTTC	CASSLQGYQETQYF
TRBD2	TRBJ2-3	TRBV15	few	TGTGCCACCAGCAGAGCGGGGGAGGGGAGTGATACGCAGTATTTT	CATSRAGEGSDTQYF
-	TRBJ2-3	TRBV7-9	-	TGTGCCAGCAGCTCGGTTGCAGATACGCAGTATTTT	CASSSVADTQYF
-	TRBJ1-5	TRBV10-3	many	TGTGCCATCAGTGATTGGGACAAGCCCCAGCATTTT	CAISDWDKPQHF
-	TRBJ1-1	TRBV28	few	TGTGCCAGCAGTTTAACGGGGATCAACACTGAAGCTTTCTTT	CASSLTGINTEAFF
-	TRBJ1-3	TRBV20-1	-	TGCAGTGCTAGAGACGGAGATGTTGGAAACACCATATATTTT	CSARDGDVGNTIYF
-	TRBJ1-4	TRBV6-5	-	TGTGCCAGCAGTTACTCTTTAAGGGCGGACACGGGAGATGAAAAACTGTTTTTT	CASSYSLRADTGDEKLFF
-	TRBJ2-7	TRBV10-3	-	TGTGCCATCGGTGAGGGGCCGCCCTACGAGCAGTACTTC	CAIGEGPPYEQYF
-	TRBJ1-2	TRBV7-9	many	TGTGCCAGCAGCCCAGCGAGACTATCCTATGGCTACACCTTC	CASSPARLSYGYTF
-	TRBJ2-1	TRBV7-9	-	TGTGCCAGCATCTTGGGGTCCTACAATGAGCAGTTCTTC	CASILGSYNEQFF
-	TRBJ1-2	TRBV15	few	TGTGCCACCAGCACTCGGGACCCTAGCGGCTATGGCTACACCTTC	CATSTRDPSGYGYTF
-	TRBJ2-1	TRBV9	-	TGTGCCAGCAGCGCCCGTCGGGGGAATGAGCAGTTCTTC	CASSARRGNEQFF
TRBD1	TRBJ2-1	TRBV20-1	few	TGCAGTGCTTGGACAGGGAGGTCCAATGAGCAGTTCTTC	CSAWTGRSNEQFF
-	TRBJ2-2	TRBV3-1	-	TGTGCCAGCAGCCAAGGGGGGGCCGGGGAGCTGTTTTTT	CASSQGGAGELFF
-	TRBJ2-7	TRBV4-1	few	TGCGCCAGCAGCCAAGATCGGGTAGGGTACGAGCAGTACTTC	CASSQDRVGYEQYF
-	TRBJ1-2	TRBV20-1	few	TGCAGTGCCCGAGACAACCGCGTTCGGGGGGGTGGCTACACCTTC	CSARDNRVRGGGYTF
TRBD1	TRBJ1-2	TRBV20-1	-	TGCAGTGCTAGAGAACGACAGGGGTCCTATGGCTATGGCTACACCTTC	CSARERQGSYGYGYTF
TRBD1	TRBJ2-3	TRBV6-2/TRBV6-3	-	TGTGCCAGCACCTCCGTGGACAGGGACACAGATACGCAGTATTTT	CASTSVDRDTDTQYF
-	TRBJ2-7	TRBV4-2	-	TGTGCCAGCAGCCAGTCCTGGGGCTTGGGCGAGCAGTACTTC	CASSQSWGLGEQYF
-	TRBJ2-2	TRBV7-2	few	TGTGCCAGCATCGGAGCTAACACCGGGGAGCTGTTTTTT	CASIGANTGELFF
TRBD1	TRBJ2-3	TRBV4-1	few	TGCGCCAGCAGCCCCGGGACAGGGGTAGATACGCAGTATTTT	CASSPGTGVDTQYF
-	TRBJ2-1	TRBV7-3	few	TGTGCCAGCAGCTTAACGTTAAGCGGCAGGCTAGATGAGCAGTTCTTC	CASSLTLSGRLDEQFF
-	TRBJ1-1	TRBV4-3	-	TGCGCCAGCAGCCAAGGGTGGGGCACTGAAGCTTTCTTT	CASSQGWGTEAFF
-	TRBJ2-1	TRBV7-2	-	TGTGCCAGCAGCTTAACAGGGATAAATGAGCAGTTCTTC	CASSLTGINEQFF
-	TRBJ2-7	TRBV7-9	-	TGTGCCAGCAGCCAGGGACACCCCTACGAGCAGTACTTC	CASSQGHPYEQYF
TRBD1	TRBJ2-3	TRBV28	-	TGTGCCAGCAGTTTAGCAGGGGGCTTTCCAAATACGCAGTATTTT	CASSLAGGFPNTQYF
-	TRBJ2-5	TRBV5-4	few	TGTGCCAGCAGCGGTAGTGGTCCAGAGACCCAGTACTTC	CASSGSGPETQYF
-	TRBJ1-5	TRBV7-9	-	TGTGCCAGCAGCGGACAGACCCTTAGCAATCAGCCCCAGCATTTT	CASSGQTLSNQPQHF
-	TRBJ2-7	TRBV5-1	-	TGCGCCAGCAGCACTGACCTAACCGGGTACGAGCAGTACTTC	CASSTDLTGYEQYF
-	TRBJ2-7	TRBV6-5	many	TGTGCCAGCAGTTACTACCCACGCTTCTACGAGCAGTACTTC	CASSYYPRFYEQYF
-	TRBJ1-2	TRBV7-9	few	TGTGCCAGCAGCAACGCCAGACAGGCTCCCGGCTACACCTTC	CASSNARQAPGYTF
-	TRBJ2-3	TRBV27	few	TGTGCCAGCAGTGTCCTGGGCCTAGACGGGGATACGCAGTATTTT	CASSVLGLDGDTQYF
-	TRBJ2-5	TRBV5-6	few	TGTGCCAGCAGCTCGGGATACGGAGAGACCCAGTACTTC	CASSSGYGETQYF
TRBD1	TRBJ1-6	TRBV5-1	few	TGCGCCAGCAGCTATCGGACAGGGACTAATTCACCCCTCCACTTT	CASSYRTGTNSPLHF
-	TRBJ1-1	TRBV3-1	few	TGTGCCAGCAGCCAAGAATGGGGAGGAGGCACTGAAGCTTTCTTT	CASSQEWGGGTEAFF
TRBD2	TRBJ2-5	TRBV5-1	-	TGCGCCAGCAGCCTAGGGACTAGCGGGGGCAAGACCCAGTACTTC	CASSLGTSGGKTQYF
-	TRBJ2-2	TRBV28	-	TGTGCCAGCAGCTTACTGGGGGGGAACACCGGGGAGCTGTTTTTT	CASSLLGGNTGELFF
-	TRBJ2-5	TRBV12-3/TRBV12-4	few	TGTGCCAGCAGCCTCAGGGTTCAGGGGACCCAGTACTTC	CASSLRVQGTQYF
-	TRBJ2-5	TRBV7-3	-	TGTGCCAGCAGTATGGGGGGCGAGACCCAGTACTTC	CASSMGGETQYF
-	TRBJ1-5	TRBV19	-	TGTGCCAGTAGTACAGGGCGAAATCAGCCCCAGCATTTT	CASSTGRNQPQHF
-	TRBJ1-2	TRBV4-1	-	TGCGCCAGCAGCCAAGTACCCCCATCAGGGTTTAACTATGGCTACACCTTC	CASSQVPPSGFNYGYTF
TRBD1	TRBJ1-4	TRBV12-3/TRBV12-4	-	TGTGCCAGCAGTTCGGAACAGGGGGCAACTAATGAAAAACTGTTTTTT	CASSSEQGATNEKLFF
-	TRBJ1-2	TRBV15	-	TGTGCCACCAGTCATCAGGAGGATGGCTACACCTTC	CATSHQEDGYTF
TRBD1	TRBJ1-1	TRBV5-1	-	TGCGCCAGCAGCTTGTTCGCGGACAGGGGGGACACTGAAGCTTTCTTT	CASSLFADRGDTEAFF
TRBD2	TRBJ2-3	TRBV7-2	few	TGTGCCAGCAGCTCGCCCGGGACTAGCGGGGGGGTAGAAAGCACAGATACGCAGTATTTT	CASSSPGTSGGVESTDTQYF
TRBD2	TRBJ2-5	TRBV5-1	many	TGCGCCAGCAGCCAGCGGGGGCCTGCCAACCAAGAGACCCAGTACTTC	CASSQRGPANQETQYF
TRBD1	TRBJ1-1	TRBV29-1	few	TGCAGCGTTGAAGGCGTCCAGGGGGTAGACACTGAAGCTTTCTTT	CSVEGVQGVDTEAFF
TRBD1	TRBJ1-5	TRBV4-1	few	TGCGCCAGCAGCCAAGAGACCCAGGGGGCCCAGCCCCAGCATTTT	CASSQETQGAQPQHF
-	TRBJ2-3	TRBV5-1	many	TGCGCCAGCAGCCATAGTAATTCTGCAGATACGCAGTATTTT	CASSHSNSADTQYF
TRBD2	TRBJ2-5	TRBV4-2	few	TGTGCCAGCAGCCCCGGACTAGCGGGTGGGACCCAGTACTTC	CASSPGLAGGTQYF
-	TRBJ2-7	TRBV6-5	few	TGTGCCAGCAGTCCCGCCGGGTATCAGAGTTACGAGCAGTACTTC	CASSPAGYQSYEQYF
-	TRBJ2-2	TRBV29-1	-	TGCAGTTCCCACTTAACTACCGGGGAGCTGTTTTTT	CSSHLTTGELFF
-	TRBJ2-1	TRBV5-1	-	TGCGCCAGCAGCTCCTACCGGGTCGAGGCTGAGCAGTTCTTC	CASSSYRVEAEQFF
TRBD2	TRBJ2-1	TRBV5-6	-	TGTGCCAGCAGCTTGGCTGGCGGGGGGTACCATGAGCAGTTCTTC	CASSLAGGGYHEQFF
-	TRBJ2-3	TRBV6-5	-	TGTGCCAGCAGTTACTCCGAGGTGACAGATACGCAGTATTTT	CASSYSEVTDTQYF
TRBD2	TRBJ2-2	TRBV9	few	TGTGCCAGCAGCGAGTTCGGGGGGGACACCGGGGAGCTGTTTTTT	CASSEFGGDTGELFF